The 27 T cell receptor beta chains given below trace back to one sample, sequenced in a study of blood T cell repertoires in COVID-19. The data were produced by immunoSEQ multiplex PCR, yet TCRdb's version contains in-frame clones alone and is incomplete. The sample includes approximately 180,000 clones, approximately 90% seen only once; the top ten take approximately 0.56%. The specimen sequenced was peripheral blood. These receptor sequences come from a man aged 45 to 65 with acute or convalescent COVID-19.

J is TRBJ1-5 and V is TRBV4-3, with D unclear. This CDR3 region has 15 residues. V was shortened by 4 bases and J by 3 bases, with 13 bases between the two germline ends. The germline V gene has CDR1 LGHNA and CDR2 YSLEER. The chain's CDR3 is CASSRGDGNNQPQHF. The CDR3 DNA is TGCGCCAGCAGCCGGGGAGACGGGAACAATCAGCCCCAGCATTTT.

The CDR3 loop is CASSADRKANYGYTF. CDR3 sequence (DNA): TGTGCCAGTAGTGCCGACAGAAAAGCTAACTATGGCTACACCTTC. The J gene is TRBJ1-2, the V gene TRBV19; a possible D gene is TRBD1 (5 bases). The CDR3 loop spans 15 amino acids. CDR1 and CDR2 from the germline V gene are LNHDA and SQIVND (reference sequence). The V end lost 5 bases, the J end lost 0 bases, and 13 bases lay between the germline ends.

This clone came up once. J is TRBJ1-2 and V is TRBV6-2 or TRBV6-3; D unresolved. From germline, CDR1 is MNHEY and CDR2 SVGEGT. The CDR3 loop spans 18 amino acids. The V gene lost 4 bases and the J gene lost 0 bases, with 21 bases spanning the gap. In DNA form, the CDR3 reads TGTGCCAGCAGTTCCATCCCCCCGGGAACACAAGCTAACTATGGCTACACCTTC. As protein: CASSSIPPGTQANYGYTF.

The genes are TRBV3-1 (or the pseudogene TRBV3-2) and TRBJ1-6, with D possibly TRBD1 on 5 matching bases. The V gene's germline CDR1 is LGHDT and CDR2 YNNKEL (reference sequence). This CDR3 has 15 residues. Trimming left V 0 bases short and J 9 bases short, with 12 bases between. CDR3 DNA sequence: TGTGCCAGCAGCCAAGATGGGCAGGGTTTTTCACCCCTCCACTTT. Its translation is CASSQDGQGFSPLHF.

The gene calls are TRBV5-8 and TRBJ2-5, with TRBD1 matching 7 bases. Germline V gene lookup returns CDR1 SGHTS and CDR2 YDEGEE. Unmatched junction bases numbered 13, after V lost 4 bases and J lost 1 base. The CDR3 is 17 amino acids. This chain's CDR3 is CASSHQTGVGAQETQYF. As DNA, the CDR3 is TGTGCCAGCAGCCACCAAACAGGGGTAGGGGCCCAAGAGACCCAGTACTTC.

DNA of the CDR3: TGTGCCAGCAGCCCGCAGGGAGGGGCGGCCTTTGGCTACACCTTC. This codes for CASSPQGGAAFGYTF. The V gene is TRBV9, the J gene TRBJ1-2, with a tentative D call TRBD1 (5 bases). Germline-derived CDR1 and CDR2 are SGDLS and YYNGEE. Deletions cut 4 bases from V and 7 bases from J, with 20 bases between. This CDR3 spans 15 amino acids.

This chain uses TRBV6-5 with TRBJ1-1, with D unresolved. The ends were cut back, 6 bases at V and 0 bases at J, with 8 bases in the middle. CDR1 and CDR2 (germline): MNHEY, SVGAGI. The CDR3 runs 13 residues. CDR3 coding DNA: TGTGCCAGCAGGGAGGAATTGAACACTGAAGCTTTCTTT. Its translation: CASREELNTEAFF.

V and J are TRBV7-9 and TRBJ2-7; no definite D call. Germline CDR1 SEHNR, CDR2 FQNEAQ (reference sequence). This CDR3 is 18 amino acids long. V lost 7 bases and J lost 1, with 26 bases in between. The CDR3 bases are TGTGCCAGCACCTCCCTCCTCTTTGAAAGATGGAGTTCCTACGAGCAGTACTTC. Translating gives CASTSLLFERWSSYEQYF.

The V and J genes are TRBV4-1 and TRBJ1-2, with D perhaps matching TRBD1 (5 bases). Trimming pared 4 bases from V and 8 bases from J, leaving 14 bases between. From germline, CDR1 is MGHRA and CDR2 YSYEKL. The CDR3 sequence is 13 residues long. The CDR3 spells CASSLAYRSGYTF. DNA for the CDR3: TGCGCCAGCAGCCTAGCCTACAGGTCCGGCTACACCTTC.

The V call is TRBV3-1 (or the pseudogene TRBV3-2), the J call TRBJ1-3; D remains ambiguous. The CDR3 runs 14 residues. Trimming took off 4 bases at V and 0 bases at J, with 7 bases between the two ends. Germline CDR1 reads LGHDT; CDR2 reads YNNKEL (reference sequence). CDR3 in amino acids: CASSRLSSGNTIYF. The CDR3 nucleotides read TGTGCCAGCAGCCGACTGAGCTCTGGAAACACCATATATTTT.

CDR3 bases: TGTGCCACCAGTGACCAAAGACTAGCGGGGTCTCGTTCGGGAAATGAGCAGTTCTTC. It encodes CATSDQRLAGSRSGNEQFF. This rearrangement joins TRBV24-1 to TRBJ2-1; 11 bases agree with TRBD2. Germline trimming cut 4 bases from V and 7 bases from J; bases unmatched to any gene: 17. This CDR3 region has 19 residues. Germline values: CDR1 KGHDR, CDR2 SFDVKD.

The J gene is TRBJ1-4, the V gene TRBV9; D is possibly TRBD1 (6 bases). V was clipped by 4 bases and J by 4 bases, with 14 bases between them. CDR1 SGDLS and CDR2 YYNGEE come from the germline V gene. The CDR3 extends over 15 amino acids. CDR3 loop: CASSTRGNVNEKLFF. The CDR3 region has the DNA TGTGCCAGCAGCACTAGGGGGAATGTTAATGAAAAACTGTTTTTT. The full variable domain, its missing parts supplied by reference TRBV9 and TRBJ1-4, is DSGVTQTPKHLITATGQRVTLRCSPRSGDLSVYWYQQSLDQGLQFLIQYYNGEERAKGNILERFSAQQFPDLHSELNLSSLELGDSALYFCASSTRGNVNEKLFFGSGTQLSVL.

This chain connects TRBV10-3 to TRBJ1-2; D ambiguous. This CDR3 contains 12 residues. Germline V gene lookup returns CDR1 ENHRY and CDR2 SYGVKD. The germline V and J ends were trimmed by 6 bases and 8 bases, with 13 bases remaining between them. The CDR3 DNA follows: TGTGCCATCAGCATTCGGGAACACGGCTACACCTTC. Translation: CAISIREHGYTF.

The J gene is TRBJ2-2, the V gene TRBV30; no clear D gene. Looked up from germline, CDR1 is GTSNPN and CDR2 is SVGIG (reference sequence). The CDR3 is 14 residues long. With 0 bases removed from V and 7 bases from J, the gap between germline ends came to 12 bases. In nucleotides, the CDR3 is TGTGCCTGGAGTGTAAGCCCTGGTTACGGGGAGCTGTTTTTT. Amino acids: CAWSVSPGYGELFF.

The chain couples TRBV9 to TRBJ2-5; tentatively, D is TRBD1 (6 bases). CDR3 size: 15 residues. V was clipped by 0 bases and J by 4 bases, with 13 bases between them. Germline loops: CDR1 SGDLS, CDR2 YYNGEE. The CDR3, as DNA: TGTGCCAGCAGCGTAGTAGGCAGGGGAATAGAGACCCAGTACTTC. Amino acids: CASSVVGRGIETQYF.

The V call is TRBV11-2, the J call TRBJ2-7; maybe TRBD1 (5 bases). The germline gives CDR1 SGHAT, CDR2 FQNNGV. The CDR3 length is 14 residues. The ends were cut back, 2 bases at V and 2 bases at J, with 10 bases in the middle. The CDR3 coding sequence is TGTGCCAGCAGCTTAAAGTGGACAACCTACGAGCAGTACGTC. This gives the protein CASSLKWTTYEQYV.

The V call is TRBV3-1 (or the pseudogene TRBV3-2), the J call TRBJ2-4; D is undetermined. CDR1 LGHDT and CDR2 YNNKEL come from the germline V gene (reference sequence). The CDR3 is 13 residues long. The V gene lost 10 bases and the J gene lost 0 bases, with 10 bases spanning the gap. CDR3 sequence reads: CATSTLAKNIQYF. The CDR3 nucleotides read TGTGCCACCTCTACGCTAGCCAAAAACATTCAGTACTTC.

This clone came up once. This chain connects TRBV27 to TRBJ2-2; perhaps TRBD1 as D (6 bases). V was clipped by 5 bases and J by 3 bases, with 10 bases between them. The CDR3 has 14 residues. Germline V CDR1 and CDR2: MNHEY, SMNVEV (reference sequence). CDR3 in amino acids: CASSPTGHTGELFF. The CDR3 region has the DNA TGTGCCAGCAGTCCAACAGGGCACACCGGGGAGCTGTTTTTT.

This clone was counted a few times. The rearrangement joins TRBV4-3 to TRBJ1-6; tentatively, D is TRBD1 (5 bases). Germline V lookup: CDR1 LGHNA, CDR2 YSLEER. This CDR3 spans 16 amino acids. V lost 0 bases and J 7 bases, leaving 13 bases between the germline ends. The CDR3 nucleotides read TGCGCCAGCAGCCAAGAGTGGCAGGGCTCCAATTCACCCCTCCACTTT. Protein: CASSQEWQGSNSPLHF.

This rearrangement joins TRBV21-1 to TRBJ1-1; the D call in the table, TRBD1, was not verified against the DNA. TRBV21-1 has pseudogene status. This CDR3 has 14 residues. The CDR3, as DNA: TGTGCCAGCAGCAATACAGGGGACCCTGGGGAAGCTTTCTTT. Protein sequence: CASSNTGDPGEAFF.

The genes are TRBV5-5 and TRBJ2-7; tentatively, D is TRBD2 (5 bases). The V end was cut by 9 bases, the J end by 6 bases, with 19 bases between. This CDR3 region has 13 residues. Germline assignment: CDR1 SGHKS and CDR2 YYEKEE (reference sequence). The CDR3 loop is CATSSGVGLEQYF. Written as DNA, the CDR3 is TGTGCCACCTCAAGCGGAGTTGGGCTCGAGCAGTACTTC. Full variable domain (remainder filled in from reference TRBV5-5 and TRBJ2-7): DAGVTQSPTHLIKTRGQQVTLRCSPISGHKSVSWYQQVLGQGPQFIFQYYEKEERGRGNFPDRFSARQFPNYSSELNVNALLLGDSALYLCATSSGVGLEQYFGPGTRLTVT.

The genes are TRBV14 and TRBJ1-3, with D perhaps TRBD1 (6 bases). Trimming removed 1 base from V and 0 bases from J, with 13 bases in between. The CDR3 has 17 residues. Germline V CDR1 and CDR2: SGHDN, FVKESK. The chain's CDR3 is CASSQGYRAFSGNTIYF. Here the CDR3 DNA reads TGTGCCAGCAGCCAAGGTTACAGGGCTTTCTCTGGAAACACCATATATTTT.

The chain uses TRBV9 and TRBJ1-1; tentatively, D is TRBD1 (6 bases). CDR3 length: 14 amino acids. The V and J ends lost 4 bases and 3 bases respectively, with 13 bases between them. The germline CDR1 and CDR2 sequences are SGDLS and YYNGEE. CDR3: CASSPQGRDTEAFF. Written as DNA, the CDR3 is TGTGCCAGCAGCCCACAGGGCCGGGACACTGAAGCTTTCTTT. Complete variable domain (other parts from reference TRBV9 and TRBJ1-1): DSGVTQTPKHLITATGQRVTLRCSPRSGDLSVYWYQQSLDQGLQFLIQYYNGEERAKGNILERFSAQQFPDLHSELNLSSLELGDSALYFCASSPQGRDTEAFFGQGTRLTVV.

The chain combines TRBV6-2 or TRBV6-3 with TRBJ1-5; D uncertain. V lost 4 bases and J lost 5, with 15 bases in between. The CDR3 extends over 15 amino acids. Germline V gene sequence: CDR1 MNHEY, CDR2 SVGEGT. The CDR3 spells CASSWLRLGDQPQHF. In DNA form, the CDR3 reads TGTGCCAGCAGTTGGCTCCGGTTGGGCGATCAGCCCCAGCATTTT.

The rearrangement joins TRBV7-9 to TRBJ1-2; D is unclear. Trimming pared 1 base from V and 1 base from J, leaving 7 bases between. The germline V gene has CDR1 SEHNR and CDR2 FQNEAQ (reference sequence). The CDR3 sequence is 14 residues long. The chain's CDR3 is CASSLGGNNYGYTF. CDR3 bases: TGTGCCAGCAGCTTAGGCGGGAATAACTATGGCTACACCTTC.

The chain employs TRBV14 and TRBJ1-6, with a tentative D call TRBD1 (6 bases). The germline V and J ends were trimmed by 2 bases and 7 bases, with 12 bases remaining between them. This CDR3 has 15 amino acids. Germline V gene lookup returns CDR1 SGHDN and CDR2 FVKESK. DNA for the CDR3: TGTGCCAGCAGCCAACTCACAGGGCGCAATTCACCCCTCCACTTT. Translated, it gives CASSQLTGRNSPLHF. The full variable domain, with the rest looked up from reference TRBV14 and TRBJ1-6, is EAGVTQFPSHSVIEKGQTVTLRCDPISGHDNLYWYRRVMGKEIKFLLHFVKESKQDESGMPNNRFLAERTGGTYSTLKVQPAELEDSGVYFCASSQLTGRNSPLHFGNGTRLTVT.

The rearrangement joins TRBV3-1 (or the pseudogene TRBV3-2) to TRBJ2-1, with 12 bases matching TRBD2. The germline V gene has CDR1 LGHDT and CDR2 YNNKEL (reference sequence). The CDR3 runs to 16 residues. V lost 4 bases to trimming and J lost 2 bases; unmatched junction nucleotides: 3. The CDR3 DNA reads as TGTGCCAGCAGCCCTCTAGCGGGAGGGACCTACAATGAGCAGTTCTTC. Its protein product is CASSPLAGGTYNEQFF.